This T cell receptor beta chain was sequenced for a study of blood T cell repertoires in COVID-19. Looked up from germline, CDR1 is SGHAT and CDR2 is FQNNGV. V was trimmed by 5 bases and J by 5 bases, leaving 13 bases between them. This CDR3 spans 13 amino acids. TCRdb's copy holds only in-frame clones and misses some; the assay was immunoSEQ multiplex PCR. The sample carries about 280,000 clones, 87% recorded once. The receptor was derived from a woman between 40 and 50 years old who had recovered from COVID-19. The sequenced sample was PBMCs or T cells enriched from blood (not recorded which). The V and J genes are TRBV11-2 and TRBJ2-7, with D perhaps TRBD2 (5 bases). The CDR3 region is CASSRPDYHEQYF. In DNA form, the CDR3 reads TGTGCCAGCAGCCGTCCCGACTACCACGAGCAGTACTTC.